A single sample is the source of the 9 T cell receptor beta chains below, sequenced in a study of beta chain features in type 1 diabetes (dated by TCRdb to the late 2010s). The library was built by means of the immunoSEQ multiplex PCR assay. The entire amount of isolated RNA was reverse transcribed using the High Capacity cDNA Reverse Transcription Kit, so the sequenced TCRB transcripts were expressed ones. This immuneACCESS table, as held by TCRdb, lists in-frame sequences with V and J called but not all clones. Of the missing ones, under half trace to an unresolved V gene in checked studies; the others have no known cause. This sample is represented by under 500,000 clones; about 30% of them were singletons. 0.065% of the sample is held by the ten biggest clonotypes. Material for sequencing was naive CD4+ T cells from blood. The cell subset or site label on this specimen signifies: true naive CD4+ T cells. These receptors were taken from a man between 18 and 29 years old in good health.

The J gene is TRBJ1-2, the V gene TRBV28, with D maybe TRBD1 (5 bases). Per the germline V gene, CDR1 is MDHEN and CDR2 is SYDVKM. V lost 2 bases and J 8 bases, leaving 12 bases between the germline ends. The CDR3 has 13 residues. The chain's CDR3 is CASSLAGMAGYTF. The DNA of the CDR3 is TGTGCCAGCAGTTTAGCAGGGATGGCCGGCTACACCTTC.

This clone was observed a few times. This rearrangement joins TRBV7-6 to TRBJ2-3; D might be TRBD2 (5 bases). Germline V gene sequence: CDR1 SGHVS, CDR2 FNYEAQ. V was cut by 5 bases and J by 4 bases, with 16 bases left in between. CDR3 length equals 15 residues. The CDR3 sequence: CASSPTDSIPDTQYF. The CDR3 coding sequence is TGTGCCAGCAGCCCGACGGACTCGATCCCAGATACGCAGTATTTT. The full variable domain, with the rest looked up from reference TRBV7-6 and TRBJ2-3, is GAGVSQSPRYKVTKRGQDVALRCDPISGHVSLYWYRQALGQGPEFLTYFNYEAQQDKSGLPNDRFSAERPEGSISTLTIQRTEQRDSAMYRCASSPTDSIPDTQYFGPGTRLTVL.

This chain uses TRBV4-2 with TRBJ2-2; D is uncertain. Trimming stripped 0 bases from V and 8 bases from J, with 10 bases between. Germline loops: CDR1 LGHNA, CDR2 YNFKEQ. This CDR3 is built from 14 residues. CDR3: CASSQDDRVGELFF. The DNA for the CDR3 is TGTGCCAGCAGCCAAGATGATCGCGTGGGGGAGCTGTTTTTT.

This chain links TRBV27 with TRBJ2-5, with 7 bases aligning to TRBD1. Trimming at V came to 6 bases and at J to 2 bases, leaving 3 bases not matched to a gene. Germline loops: CDR1 MNHEY, CDR2 SMNVEV (reference sequence). This CDR3 is built from 13 residues. The CDR3 protein is CASRPTGQETQYF. The CDR3 nucleotides read TGTGCCAGCAGACCGACAGGGCAAGAGACCCAGTACTTC.

The chain recombines TRBV29-1 with TRBJ2-7, with D tentatively TRBD2 (6 bases). CDR3 length: 15 amino acids. From germline, CDR1 is SQVTM and CDR2 ANQGSEA. Between the trimmed V and J ends, which lost 7 bases and 5 bases, there was a span of 24 bases. The CDR3 DNA reads TGCAGCGCCACCTTTCCGGGAGTAGTGTTTGACGAGCAGTACTTC. This translates into CSATFPGVVFDEQYF.

The gene calls are TRBV11-2 and TRBJ2-4, with 10 bases aligning to TRBD2. This CDR3 contains 15 residues. Per the germline V gene, CDR1 is SGHAT and CDR2 is FQNNGV. The V segment lost 5 bases and the J segment 10 bases; nucleotides outside the gene matches: 11. CDR3 nucleotide sequence: TGTGCCAGCAGCGCCCCCGGGACTAGCGCCTCAATTCAGTACTTC. It yields the protein CASSAPGTSASIQYF.

The chain carries TRBV20-1 and TRBJ2-7, with D unresolved. CDR3 length: 11 residues. The V gene's germline CDR1 is DFQATT and CDR2 SNEGSKA (reference sequence). Trimming shortened V by 4 bases and J by 5 bases, and 9 bases separated the two germline ends. The CDR3 DNA sequence: TGCAGTGCTACCAGGAGAGACGAGCAGTACTTC. Translating it yields CSATRRDEQYF.

In its sample, this clone was seen a few times. The chain recombines TRBV2 with TRBJ2-3; a possible D gene is TRBD2 (7 bases). This CDR3 is 13 amino acids long. The germline V gene encodes CDR1 SNHLY and CDR2 FYNNEI. V dropped 7 bases and J dropped 8 bases, with 16 bases sitting between them. The CDR3 region is CASTAGEGVTQYF. CDR3 bases: TGTGCCAGCACCGCGGGAGAGGGGGTTACGCAGTATTTT.

The chain has TRBV5-1 and TRBJ2-6, with 10 bases that match TRBD1. The CDR3 runs to 17 residues. V was clipped by 2 bases and J by 0 bases; unmatched bases: 2. Germline V CDR1 and CDR2: SGHRS, YFSETQ. The CDR3 sequence: CASSLGTGASGANVLTF. CDR3 sequence (DNA): TGCGCCAGCAGCTTAGGGACAGGGGCCTCTGGGGCCAACGTCCTGACTTTC.